The 31 T cell receptor beta chains below all came from one sample that was sequenced in a study of OX40 agonist ivuxolimab in advanced cancers. Some clones are missing from TCRdb's copy, which holds only in-frame ones; the method was immunoSEQ multiplex PCR. The top ten clones hold around 0.2% of a sample with roughly 90,000 clones, about 85% of them seen once. Specimen: CD4+ or CD8+ T cells sorted from blood, collected in a trial of the OX40 agonist ivuxolimab. The receptors derive from an adult with an advanced solid tumor such as melanoma, head and neck, liver or kidney cancer.

The rearrangement joins TRBV5-1 to TRBJ2-1; no reliable D call. From germline, CDR1 is SGHRS and CDR2 YFSETQ. This CDR3 comprises 15 residues. V lost 1 base to trimming and J lost 2 bases, with 10 bases between them. In DNA form, the CDR3 reads TGCGCCAGCAGCTTGACCAACAGCCCCTACAATGAGCAGTTCTTC. This sequence encodes CASSLTNSPYNEQFF. The variable domain in full, with the rest retrieved from reference TRBV5-1 and TRBJ2-1, is KAGVTQTPRYLIKTRGQQVTLSCSPISGHRSVSWYQQTPGQGLQFLFEYFSETQRNKGNFPGRFSGRQFSNSRSEMNVSTLELGDSALYLCASSLTNSPYNEQFFGPGTRLTVL.

This sequence joins TRBV18 and TRBJ2-5, with a possible D match to TRBD1 (5 bases). The CDR3 extends over 14 amino acids. CDR1 and CDR2 from the germline V gene are KGHSH and LQKENI. Trimming took off 3 bases at V and 5 bases at J, with 13 bases between the two ends. CDR3 bases: TGTGCCAGCTCACCTCCAGGGAAGAGGGAGACCCAGTACTTC. It translates to CASSPPGKRETQYF.

V gene TRBV4-2 combines with J gene TRBJ1-4; D may be TRBD1 (5 bases). This CDR3 region has 15 residues. V was shortened by 1 base and J by 8 bases, with 14 bases between the two germline ends. The germline gives CDR1 LGHNA, CDR2 YNFKEQ. The CDR3 DNA reads TGTGCCAGCAGCCAAGGCGGAGGGGATGGGGAAAAACTGTTTTTT. Protein: CASSQGGGDGEKLFF.

The chain has TRBV5-1 and TRBJ2-1; D unresolved. Germline CDR1 SGHRS, CDR2 YFSETQ. The V end was cut by 0 bases, the J end by 4 bases, with 17 bases between. This CDR3 region has 17 residues. The CDR3 DNA reads as TGCGCCAGCAGCTTGGAAGGGCCCGTTTACTCATACAATGAGCAGTTCTTC. Amino acids: CASSLEGPVYSYNEQFF.

The rearrangement uses TRBV7-2 and TRBJ1-2, with 8 bases matching TRBD1. Germline V gives CDR1 SGHTA, CDR2 FQGNSA. After removal of 5 bases from V and 2 bases from J, the junction contained 4 bases not matched to a gene. This CDR3 is built from 14 residues. In DNA form, the CDR3 reads TGTGCCAGCAGCCGGACAGGGTTGAACTATGGCTACACCTTC. This encodes CASSRTGLNYGYTF. The variable domain in full, with the rest retrieved from reference TRBV7-2 and TRBJ1-2, is GAGVSQSPSNKVTEKGKDVELRCDPISGHTALYWYRQSLGQGLEFLIYFQGNSAPDKSGLPSDRFSAERTGGSVSTLTIQRTQQEDSAVYLCASSRTGLNYGYTFGSGTRLTVV.

This clone was counted between two and nine times. The chain employs TRBV7-3 and TRBJ1-1, with D possibly TRBD1 on 6 matching bases. Germline loops: CDR1 SGHTA, CDR2 FQGTGA. Trimming took off 5 bases at V and 0 bases at J, with 22 bases between the two ends. This CDR3 is 18 amino acids long. This CDR3 reads CASSPLGGHYPMNTEAFF. CDR3 DNA: TGTGCCAGCAGCCCACTAGGGGGACATTACCCTATGAACACTGAAGCTTTCTTT.

The chain joins TRBV28 to TRBJ2-5, with 14 bases that match TRBD2. The trim removed 5 bases at V and 5 bases at J, leaving 7 bases unmatched. The CDR3 covers 16 residues. Germline V CDR1 and CDR2: MDHEN, SYDVKM. CDR3 nucleotide sequence: TGTGCCAGCAGTCCGGGACTAGCGGGAGACCGTGAGACCCAGTACTTC. Protein product: CASSPGLAGDRETQYF.

The CDR3 DNA follows: TGTGCCAGCAGCTTAGCGCCGTCGGCAGGGGTGCAGTTCTTC. Residues: CASSLAPSAGVQFF. This rearrangement joins TRBV7-8 to TRBJ2-1, with D perhaps matching TRBD1 (6 bases). V dropped 0 bases and J dropped 12 bases, with 15 bases sitting between them. This CDR3 has 14 residues. The V gene's germline CDR1 is SGHVS and CDR2 FQNEAQ.

The chain is built from TRBV28 and TRBJ2-3; TRBD1 is a possible D gene (6 bases). Trimming took off 5 bases at V and 8 bases at J, with 17 bases between the two ends. Germline assignment: CDR1 MDHEN and CDR2 SYDVKM. The CDR3 loop spans 14 amino acids. The CDR3 loop reads CASSPPMRGGTQYF. CDR3 bases: TGTGCCAGCAGTCCCCCAATGAGAGGGGGTACGCAGTATTTT. The full variable domain, rest sourced from reference TRBV28 and TRBJ2-3, is DVKVTQSSRYLVKRTGEKVFLECVQDMDHENMFWYRQDPGLGLRLIYFSYDVKMKEKGDIPEGYSVSREKKERFSLILESASTNQTSMYLCASSPPMRGGTQYFGPGTRLTVL.

The chain joins TRBV7-9 to TRBJ2-4; D gene uncertain. This CDR3 contains 13 residues. Trimming took off 1 base at V and 11 bases at J, with 12 bases between the two ends. Per the germline V gene, CDR1 is SEHNR and CDR2 is FQNEAQ (reference sequence). CDR3 protein: CASSLGQPGLQYF. The CDR3, as DNA: TGTGCCAGCAGCTTAGGTCAGCCTGGCCTTCAGTACTTC. Full variable domain (remainder filled in from reference TRBV7-9 and TRBJ2-4): DTGVSQNPRHKITKRGQNVTFRCDPISEHNRLYWYRQTLGQGPEFLTYFQNEAQLEKSRLLSDRFSAERPKGSFSTLEIQRTEQGDSAMYLCASSLGQPGLQYFGAGTRLSVL.

This CDR3 is CASIWGGGLTGELFF. In nucleotides, the CDR3 is TGTGCCAGCATCTGGGGGGGAGGACTCACCGGGGAGCTGTTTTTT. The rearrangement links TRBV28 to TRBJ2-2; TRBD2 matches 7 bases. The V gene end was trimmed by 7 bases and the J gene end by 4 bases; junction bases not matched to a gene: 9. The germline V gene has CDR1 MDHEN and CDR2 SYDVKM. This CDR3 region has 15 residues.

CDR3: CASRPTSGGGQETQYF. Written as DNA, the CDR3 is TGTGCCAGCAGACCGACTAGCGGGGGGGGCCAAGAGACCCAGTACTTC. The chain couples TRBV28 to TRBJ2-5; 14 bases map to TRBD2. J gave up 1 base and V 6 bases, and 4 bases lay outside the gene matches. This CDR3 has 16 amino acids. CDR1 is MDHEN and CDR2 is SYDVKM in the germline V gene.

The chain uses TRBV7-9 and TRBJ1-4; 9 bases agree with TRBD1. The CDR3 loop spans 14 amino acids. Trimming took 6 bases from V and 5 from J; bases not matched to a gene: 4. From germline, CDR1 is SEHNR and CDR2 FQNEAQ (reference sequence). CDR3: CASRRGQGNEKLFF. CDR3 nucleotide sequence: TGTGCCAGCAGGCGGGGACAGGGAAATGAAAAACTGTTTTTT.

The V gene is TRBV27, the J gene TRBJ2-6, with D possibly being TRBD1 or TRBD2 (5 bases each). Trimming pared 7 bases from V and 0 bases from J, leaving 13 bases between. Germline lookup yields CDR1 MNHEY and CDR2 SMNVEV (reference sequence). This CDR3 has 16 amino acids. CDR3 sequence reads: CASTRDLNSGANVLTF. The DNA for the CDR3 is TGTGCCAGCACCAGGGACCTTAACTCTGGGGCCAACGTCCTGACTTTC.

The gene calls are TRBV6-6 and TRBJ1-2; 9 bases are shared with TRBD1. This CDR3 region has 14 residues. Germline trimming cut 6 bases from V and 5 bases from J; bases unmatched to any gene: 7. Per the germline V gene, CDR1 is MNHNY and CDR2 is SVGAGI (reference sequence). CDR3: CASRGQGLRYGYTF. In nucleotides, the CDR3 is TGTGCCAGCAGGGGACAGGGTCTTAGATATGGCTACACCTTC.

The chain joins TRBV5-1 to TRBJ2-7; 12 bases fit TRBD2. The J segment lost 0 bases and the V segment lost 4 bases, leaving 17 bases of the junction unmatched. The CDR3 extends over 20 amino acids. Germline lookup yields CDR1 SGHRS and CDR2 YFSETQ. The DNA of the CDR3 is TGCGCCAGCAGCGGCCGACCTCCACTAGCGGGAGGTTGGCACTCCTACGAGCAGTACTTC. Translation gives CASSGRPPLAGGWHSYEQYF.

CDR3 residues: CASSSVSGRSTDTQYF. The CDR3 coding sequence is TGCGCCAGCAGCTCCGTTAGCGGGCGCAGCACAGATACGCAGTATTTT. The J gene is TRBJ2-3, the V gene TRBV5-1; TRBD2 matches at 7 bases. Germline V gene sequence: CDR1 SGHRS, CDR2 YFSETQ. V shed 3 bases, J shed 0 bases, and the junction held 7 bases outside the gene matches. CDR3 size: 16 residues.

The J gene is TRBJ2-1, the V gene TRBV27; tentatively, D is TRBD1 (6 bases). Germline V lookup: CDR1 MNHEY, CDR2 SMNVEV (reference sequence). The CDR3 extends over 15 amino acids. V was clipped by 3 bases and J by 5 bases, with 14 bases between them. The CDR3 DNA follows: TGTGCCAGCAGTTTTACGACAGGAAGACACAATGAGCAGTTCTTC. The encoded protein is CASSFTTGRHNEQFF.

This chain connects TRBV6-1 to TRBJ1-2, with 7 bases matching TRBD1. The germline V gene has CDR1 MNHNS and CDR2 SASEGT. This CDR3 spans 17 amino acids. The junction had 15 bases not matched to a gene; V was cut back by 0 bases and J by 8 bases. CDR3 nucleotides: TGTGCCAGCAGTGAAGCTCCCAGCCTGACAGGGAGATTAGGCTACACCTTC. Translated: CASSEAPSLTGRLGYTF.

This chain uses TRBV7-8 with TRBJ2-2; TRBD2 agrees at 10 bases. CDR3 length: 17 residues. The V and J ends lost 1 base and 8 bases, in that order; junction bases with no gene match: 10. Germline assignment: CDR1 SGHVS and CDR2 FQNEAQ. The CDR3 sequence is CASSLDGQASGGGELFF. CDR3 nucleotides: TGTGCCAGCAGCTTAGACGGACAGGCTAGCGGGGGTGGGGAGCTGTTTTTT.

The chain has TRBV18 and TRBJ2-3, with D hard to call. Trimming cost V 0 bases and J 0 bases, with 10 bases left between them. The CDR3 consists of 16 residues. Germline values: CDR1 KGHSH, CDR2 LQKENI. CDR3 sequence (DNA): TGTGCCAGCTCACCACCGGGTTTCCCCAGCACAGATACGCAGTATTTT. As protein: CASSPPGFPSTDTQYF.

J is TRBJ2-1 and V is TRBV11-2; 9 nucleotides align to TRBD2. Germline V gives CDR1 SGHAT, CDR2 FQNNGV. The CDR3 contains 19 residues. J was trimmed by 5 bases and V by 5 bases; bases with no gene match: 19. CDR3 residues: CASSPRSFGASGTNNEQFF. In DNA form, the CDR3 reads TGTGCCAGCAGCCCTAGATCCTTCGGGGCTAGCGGGACGAACAATGAGCAGTTCTTC.

The V gene is TRBV27, the J gene TRBJ2-2; D gene ambiguous. This CDR3 is 14 amino acids long. Trimming left V 5 bases short and J 5 bases short, with 12 bases between. The germline V gene encodes CDR1 MNHEY and CDR2 SMNVEV (reference sequence). This chain's CDR3 is CASSTQDGTGELFF. CDR3 in DNA: TGTGCCAGCAGTACCCAGGACGGGACCGGGGAGCTGTTTTTT.

The rearrangement joins TRBV5-1 to TRBJ2-5; the D gene is possibly TRBD1 (5 bases). This CDR3 has 16 amino acids. Per germline, CDR1 SGHRS and CDR2 YFSETQ. Trimming removed 5 bases from V and 5 bases from J, with 22 bases in between. The CDR3 DNA sequence: TGCGCCAGCAGACCTCTTGCAGGGCTCTCTGGGGAGACCCAGTACTTC. Encoded protein: CASRPLAGLSGETQYF.

The V gene is TRBV5-1, the J gene TRBJ1-2; D gene unclear. Per the germline V gene, CDR1 is SGHRS and CDR2 is YFSETQ. The CDR3 has 14 amino acids. Trimming left V 4 bases short and J 2 bases short, with 12 bases between. CDR3: CASSPQAENYGYTF. The CDR3 DNA reads TGCGCCAGCAGCCCCCAGGCAGAGAACTATGGCTACACCTTC. The full variable domain, its missing parts supplied by reference TRBV5-1 and TRBJ1-2, is KAGVTQTPRYLIKTRGQQVTLSCSPISGHRSVSWYQQTPGQGLQFLFEYFSETQRNKGNFPGRFSGRQFSNSRSEMNVSTLELGDSALYLCASSPQAENYGYTFGSGTRLTVV.

CDR3 protein: CASSPDRYEQYF. The CDR3, as DNA: TGTGCCAGCAGTCCGGACAGATACGAGCAGTACTTC. The chain uses TRBV13 and TRBJ2-7; D is perhaps TRBD1 (6 bases). This CDR3 spans 12 amino acids. The germline V and J ends were trimmed by 6 bases and 4 bases, with 10 bases remaining between them. Germline V gives CDR1 PRHDT, CDR2 FYEKMQ (reference sequence).

V and J are TRBV7-2 and TRBJ1-3; the D gene is possibly TRBD1 (6 bases). With 4 bases removed from V and 0 bases from J, the gap between germline ends came to 13 bases. This CDR3 is 16 amino acids long. Per the germline V gene, CDR1 is SGHTA and CDR2 is FQGNSA. The CDR3 coding sequence is TGTGCCAGCAGCTCGACCAGGGGCCTCTCTGGAAACACCATATATTTT. Amino acids: CASSSTRGLSGNTIYF.

The genes are TRBV5-1 and TRBJ2-3, with a tentative D call TRBD1 (5 bases). CDR3 length: 16 amino acids. Looked up from germline, CDR1 is SGHRS and CDR2 is YFSETQ. Trimming pared 4 bases from V and 5 bases from J, leaving 20 bases between. This CDR3 is CASSPHQGNGEDTQYF. As DNA, the CDR3 is TGCGCCAGCAGCCCCCATCAGGGAAATGGGGAAGATACGCAGTATTTT.

The chain uses TRBV5-1 and TRBJ2-1, with 8 bases lining up with TRBD1. Germline V CDR1 and CDR2: SGHRS, YFSETQ. The length of the CDR3 is 15 residues. V was clipped by 0 bases and J by 5 bases; unmatched bases: 4. DNA of the CDR3: TGCGCCAGCAGCTTGGCAGGGGGCAAGGACAATGAGCAGTTCTTC. This sequence encodes CASSLAGGKDNEQFF.

This chain uses TRBV4-1 with TRBJ1-1, with TRBD1 matching 8 bases. This CDR3 comprises 14 residues. V lost 4 bases, J lost 8 bases, and 9 bases stayed unmatched. The germline CDR1 and CDR2 sequences are MGHRA and YSYEKL. CDR3 DNA: TGCGCCAGCAGCCTCTTATCCCGGGACAGGGAAGCTTTCTTT. Protein sequence: CASSLLSRDREAFF.

The chain links TRBV6-6 to TRBJ2-1, with 10 bases matching TRBD2. V lost 7 bases and J lost 4; bases outside the gene matches: 7. Germline V gene sequence: CDR1 MNHNY, CDR2 SVGAGI (reference sequence). The CDR3 has 15 residues. The CDR3 loop reads CASIMTSGSYNEQFF. CDR3 sequence (DNA): TGTGCCAGCATTATGACTAGCGGGTCTTACAATGAGCAGTTCTTC.